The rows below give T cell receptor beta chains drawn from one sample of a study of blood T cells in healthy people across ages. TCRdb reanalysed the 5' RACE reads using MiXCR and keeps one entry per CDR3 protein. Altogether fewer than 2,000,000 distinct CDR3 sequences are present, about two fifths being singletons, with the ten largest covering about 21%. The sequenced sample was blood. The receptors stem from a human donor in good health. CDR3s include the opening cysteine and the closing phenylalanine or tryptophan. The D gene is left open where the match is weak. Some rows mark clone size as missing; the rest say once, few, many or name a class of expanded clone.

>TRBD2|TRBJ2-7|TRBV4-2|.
CASSRDPSGGNYEQYF
TGTGCCAGCAGCCGAGATCCTAGCGGGGGGAACTACGAGCAGTACTTC
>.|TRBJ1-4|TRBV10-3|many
CAISEAASEGVEKLFF
TGTGCCATCAGTGAGGCGGCGTCGGAAGGGGTCGAAAAACTGTTTTTT
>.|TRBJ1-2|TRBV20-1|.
CSAREVGTIYGYTF
TGCAGTGCTAGAGAGGTGGGGACGATCTATGGCTACACCTTC
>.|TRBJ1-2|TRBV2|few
CASKEEGGGYTF
TGTGCCAGCAAAGAGGAGGGGGGAGGCTACACCTTC
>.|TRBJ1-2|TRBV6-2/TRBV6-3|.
CATRDGLYGYTF
TGTGCCACCCGGGACGGGCTCTATGGCTACACCTTC
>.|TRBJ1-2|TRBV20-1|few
CSAREGVYGYTF
TGCAGTGCTAGGGAGGGGGTCTATGGCTACACCTTC
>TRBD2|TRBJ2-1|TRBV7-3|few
CASSQAGGTNNEQFF
TGTGCCAGCAGCCAGGCGGGGGGGACAAACAATGAGCAGTTCTTC
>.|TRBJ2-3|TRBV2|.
CASSEDSPTSTDTQYF
TGTGCCAGCAGTGAAGACTCCCCGACTAGCACAGATACGCAGTATTTT
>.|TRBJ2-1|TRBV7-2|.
CASSLTIPYNEQFF
TGTGCCAGCAGCTTAACCATCCCCTACAATGAGCAGTTCTTC
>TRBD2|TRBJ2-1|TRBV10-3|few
CAISEIFPGGPNEQFF
TGTGCCATCAGTGAGATTTTCCCGGGGGGGCCGAATGAGCAGTTCTTC
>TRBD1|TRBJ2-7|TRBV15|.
CATRKRGLGSYEQYF
TGTGCCACCAGAAAGAGGGGGCTGGGGTCCTACGAGCAGTACTTC
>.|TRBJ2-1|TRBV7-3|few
CASSWGGRSYNEQFF
TGTGCCAGCAGCTGGGGGGGGCGCTCCTACAATGAGCAGTTCTTC
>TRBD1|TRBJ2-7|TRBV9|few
CASSPQGGQESYEQYF
TGTGCCAGCAGCCCCCAGGGGGGACAGGAGTCCTACGAGCAGTACTTC
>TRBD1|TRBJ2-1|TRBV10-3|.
CAIRGNRDSNEQFF
TGTGCCATCAGGGGAAACCGGGACAGCAATGAGCAGTTCTTC
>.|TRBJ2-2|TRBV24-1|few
CATYSPSGELFF
TGTGCCACCTACAGTCCATCTGGGGAGCTGTTTTTT
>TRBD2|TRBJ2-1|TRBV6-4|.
CASSAGGRGNEQFF
TGTGCCAGCAGTGCGGGGGGGAGAGGCAATGAGCAGTTCTTC
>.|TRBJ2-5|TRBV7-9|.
CASSLTQAYQETQYF
TGTGCCAGCAGCTTGACTCAAGCCTACCAAGAGACCCAGTACTTC
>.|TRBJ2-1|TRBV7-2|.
CAGSDSTYNEQFF
TGTGCCGGCAGCGACAGCACCTACAATGAGCAGTTCTTC
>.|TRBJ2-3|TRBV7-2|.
CAGSLHTSTDTQYF
TGTGCCGGCAGCTTACATACTAGTACAGATACGCAGTATTTT
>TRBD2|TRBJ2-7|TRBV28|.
CATSKLAASYEQYF
TGTGCCACCAGCAAACTAGCGGCCTCCTACGAGCAGTACTTC
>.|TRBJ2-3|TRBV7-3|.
CASSQTEGDTQYF
TGTGCCAGCAGCCAGACCGAAGGAGATACGCAGTATTTT
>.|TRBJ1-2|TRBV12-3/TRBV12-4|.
CASSETRDGYGYTF
TGTGCCAGCAGCGAAACCCGGGACGGCTATGGCTACACCTTC
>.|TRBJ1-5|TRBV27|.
CASRRTVLSNQPQHF
TGTGCCAGCCGACGGACAGTACTTAGCAATCAGCCCCAGCATTTT
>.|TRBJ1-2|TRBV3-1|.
CASSQRGAEGYGYTF
TGTGCCAGCAGCCAAAGAGGGGCGGAGGGCTATGGCTACACCTTC
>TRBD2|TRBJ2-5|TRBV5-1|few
CASSLASGLAGGNMKTQYF
TGCGCCAGCAGCTTGGCCTCGGGACTAGCGGGGGGGAATATGAAGACCCAGTACTTC
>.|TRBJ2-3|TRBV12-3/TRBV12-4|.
CASSLGEVPKQYF
TGTGCCAGCAGTCTAGGGGAGGTCCCTAAGCAGTATTTT
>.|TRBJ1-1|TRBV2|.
CASTTPGFEAFF
TGTGCCAGCACCACCCCGGGATTCGAAGCTTTCTTT
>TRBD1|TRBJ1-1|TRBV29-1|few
CSVEGDRDMNTEAFF
TGCAGCGTTGAAGGGGACAGGGATATGAACACTGAAGCTTTCTTT
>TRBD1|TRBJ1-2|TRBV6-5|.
CASSWMDRWPGYTF
TGTGCCAGCAGTTGGATGGACAGGTGGCCTGGCTACACCTTC
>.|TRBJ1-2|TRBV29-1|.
CSVRPLHYLNYGYTF
TGCAGCGTTCGCCCCTTACACTACCTCAACTATGGCTACACCTTC